This TCR beta chain is from a study of blood T cell repertoires in COVID-19. The overall study: Samples representing acute and convalescent COVID-19 were sourced from the United States, Italy and Spain. The analysed material was cDNA or gDNA that came from T cells, B-cell-depleted T cells, or PBMCs.

Per the original methods: Nucleated cell number was recorded as an estimate derived from reference gene primer amplification. Sequenced by immunoSEQ multiplex PCR; TCRdb stores in-frame clones only, minus some. V and J calls and clone size are given by that table; D and trimming were obtained from the DNA. The profile shows tens of thousands of clones, approximately 75% of them singletons. Trimming removed 4 bases at V and 1 base at J, with 7 bases between. The CDR3 has 13 amino acids. The germline V gene encodes CDR1 MDHEN and CDR2 SYDVKM. V and J are TRBV28 and TRBJ1-1; unclear D gene. Source material: peripheral blood. This receptor was taken from a woman aged 55 to 70 with acute or convalescent COVID-19. DNA for the CDR3: TGTGCCAGCAGTTCCCGGGAGAACACTGAAGCTTTCTTT. Its translation is CASSSRENTEAFF.